This is a list of T cell receptor beta chains from one sample in a study of identical twins. TCRdb redid the calling of the 5' RACE reads with MiXCR, one entry per CDR3 protein. The data hold 450,000 to 650,000 distinct CDR3 sequences, with more than 9% observed a single time. This sample was also put to use in a study of yellow fever vaccine responses in identical twins.

The sample was PBMCs. The receptors stem from a woman younger than 35 in good health. Each CDR3 is given with its conserved first and last residue. D genes are given only for firm matches. Clone size, where shown, is once, few, many, or a class for clones that have expanded.

j_call clone_size d_call v_call cdr3_nt cdr3_aa
TRBJ2-6 - - TRBV29-1 TGCAGCGTGTCAGTAGTAACTGGGGCCAACGTCCTGACTTTC CSVSVVTGANVLTF
TRBJ1-1 few TRBD1 TRBV20-1 TGCAGTGCTGGACAAAACAGGGGTAATGAAGCTTTCTTT CSAGQNRGNEAFF
TRBJ2-3 - - TRBV20-1 TGCATCCCCCCTGCGGGATTGGGTAGAGATACGCAGTATTTT CIPPAGLGRDTQYF
TRBJ2-1 many TRBD2 TRBV11-2 TGTGCCAGCAGCTTGGGTGGCGGGAGGGCCCCGCCCTACAATGAGCAGTTCTTC CASSLGGGRAPPYNEQFF
TRBJ1-5 - - TRBV20-1 TGCAGTGCTACTACGGGGGGCGCGCAGCCCCAGCATTTT CSATTGGAQPQHF
TRBJ2-5 - TRBD2 TRBV14 TGTGCCAGCAGCCTTGCTACGGGGGGGAAGCGGGTTGAAGAGACCCAGTACTTC CASSLATGGKRVEETQYF
TRBJ1-6 few - TRBV4-2 TGTGCCAGCAGCCAATTTTGGGAGGATAATTCACCCCTCCACTTT CASSQFWEDNSPLHF
TRBJ2-7 many TRBD1 TRBV4-3 TGCGCCAGCAGCCAGGGACAGGGTAGTTGGGAGCAGTACTTC CASSQGQGSWEQYF
TRBJ1-5 - - TRBV20-1 TGCAGTGCTAGAGTGGAGCCTTCAAGGGGCAATCAGCCCCAGCATTTT CSARVEPSRGNQPQHF
TRBJ2-1 many - TRBV7-9 TGTGCCAGCGGCTTAGGTGAGCAGTTCTTC CASGLGEQFF
TRBJ2-7 few - TRBV9 TGTGCCAGCAGCGTAGATCAAGGGTTATCCTACGAGCAGTACTTC CASSVDQGLSYEQYF
TRBJ1-2 - TRBD1 TRBV24-1 TGTGCCACCAGTGACTCGGACAGGGCGGAGGGCTACACCTTC CATSDSDRAEGYTF
TRBJ2-3 few - TRBV7-2 TGTGCCAGCAGCCGGGTCGAGATCCGCACAGATACGCAGTATTTT CASSRVEIRTDTQYF
TRBJ2-5 few - TRBV29-1 TGCAGCGTTAAGGGGTATCTCGTGGAGACCCAGTACTTC CSVKGYLVETQYF
TRBJ2-5 few - TRBV2 TGTGCCAGCAGTAGTCAGAATGCCCAGTACTTC CASSSQNAQYF
TRBJ1-5 - - TRBV27 TGTGCCAGCAGTTGGACGGTAGGAGGTCAGCCCCAGCATTTT CASSWTVGGQPQHF
TRBJ2-2 few - TRBV7-7 TGTGCTAGCAGCCACCGGGACTTTAACACCGGGGAGCTGTTTTTT CASSHRDFNTGELFF
TRBJ2-2 many TRBD1 TRBV20-1 TGCAGTGCCCTTATGGAGAGACAGGGAATAACCGGGGAGCTGTTTTTT CSALMERQGITGELFF
TRBJ1-5 many - TRBV18 TGTGCCAGCTCTTCCGGGACATCTTTCAATCAGCCCCAGCATTTT CASSSGTSFNQPQHF
TRBJ2-7 - TRBD1 TRBV30 TGTGCCTGGAGCAGACAGGGGATTGTGTACGAGCAGTACTTC CAWSRQGIVYEQYF
TRBJ2-3 - TRBD2 TRBV5-1 TGCGCCAGCAGCGGGGGCCGATTGCGTACTAGCGGGAGTTCGGGCACAGATACGCAGTATTTT CASSGGRLRTSGSSGTDTQYF
TRBJ2-1 many TRBD2 TRBV20-1 TGCAGTGCTACCCATCGACTAGCGGGAGGGAATGAGCAGTTCTTC CSATHRLAGGNEQFF
TRBJ2-1 many - TRBV5-1 TGCGCCAGCAAGGCCGTAGGGGGAAGCGGTGAGCAGTTCTTC CASKAVGGSGEQFF
TRBJ2-7 - TRBD2 TRBV6-2/TRBV6-3 TGTGCCAGCAGAACGGCGCGGGAGGCCTACGAGCAGTACTTC CASRTAREAYEQYF
TRBJ2-1 many TRBD2 TRBV6-1 TGTGCCAGCAGTCAGACTAGCGGGAGTTCGCGTGAGCAGTTCTTC CASSQTSGSSREQFF
TRBJ2-3 many - TRBV7-2 TGTGCCAGCAGCCCCTACGGCACAGATACGCAGTATTTT CASSPYGTDTQYF
TRBJ2-2 few - TRBV6-4 TGTGCCAGCAGTGACTCTGCATCCGGGGAGCTGTTTTTT CASSDSASGELFF
TRBJ2-2 - - TRBV6-1 TGTGCCAGCAGGGGCGTGGGCGGCAACACCGGGGAGCTGTTTTTT CASRGVGGNTGELFF
TRBJ1-6 few TRBD1 TRBV28 TGTGCCAGCAGTCCGGGGACAGGGCGGCAGGGGTCACCCCTCCACTTT CASSPGTGRQGSPLHF
TRBJ2-5 few TRBD1 TRBV6-1 TGTGCCAGCAGGGGAAACAGGGGGCCGGAGACCCAGTACTTC CASRGNRGPETQYF
TRBJ2-2 few - TRBV9 TGTGCCAGCAGCGTGGGCAGGCAGGGAGGCGCCGGGGAGCTGTTTTTT CASSVGRQGGAGELFF
TRBJ2-7 few - TRBV6-2/TRBV6-3 TGTGCCAGCAGTTACTCGACGGGCCTAGCTGTCGACGAGCAGTACTTC CASSYSTGLAVDEQYF
TRBJ2-5 few TRBD2 TRBV7-9 TGTGCCAGCAGGAGGGGACTAGCGCTCCAAGAGACCCAGTACTTC CASRRGLALQETQYF
TRBJ2-7 - TRBD1 TRBV18 TGTGCCAGCTCACCGGGGGACAGGGGTGCCTACGAGCAGTACTTC CASSPGDRGAYEQYF
TRBJ2-2 many - TRBV29-1 TGCAGCGTTGAAAGTAGACCTAACACCGGGGAGCTGTTTTTT CSVESRPNTGELFF
TRBJ1-1 many TRBD1 TRBV3-1 TGTGCCAGCAGCGGTCGACAGGGTCTCTTTAGCACTGAAGCTTTCTTT CASSGRQGLFSTEAFF
TRBJ2-3 - - TRBV9 TGTGCCAGCAGCCCGGCAGGAGGACTAGGGGGAATGGATACGCAGTATTTT CASSPAGGLGGMDTQYF
TRBJ2-4 few - TRBV28 TGTGCCAGCAGTACATACAGCCTTCTAGCCAAAAACATTCAGTACTTC CASSTYSLLAKNIQYF
TRBJ1-6 - - TRBV5-1 TGCGCCAGCAGAGCGGGGGGCGACGCTTCACCCCTCCACTTT CASRAGGDASPLHF
TRBJ2-2 many TRBD2 TRBV20-1 TGCAGTGCTCCAACGGGCGGGGGGAACACCGGGGAGCTGTTTTTT CSAPTGGGNTGELFF
TRBJ2-5 - - TRBV11-3 TGTGCCAGCAGCTTAGGTCGGGCAGACGAGACCCAGTACTTC CASSLGRADETQYF
TRBJ1-1 many - TRBV6-5 TGTGCCAGCAGTTACTTAATGCGGGGTGCTGAAGCTTTCTTT CASSYLMRGAEAFF
TRBJ2-7 - TRBD2 TRBV7-8 TGTGCCAGCAGCTGGACTAGCGGAAATACCTACGAGCAGTACTTC CASSWTSGNTYEQYF
TRBJ2-1 many TRBD2 TRBV11-2 TGTGCCAGCAGCTTACGGGGGGGCCCCTACAATGAGCAGTTCTTC CASSLRGGPYNEQFF
TRBJ2-7 many TRBD1 TRBV12-3/TRBV12-4 TGTGCCAGCAGTGGGGAATACAGGGGAATAAAGTACTTC CASSGEYRGIKYF